Each of the 22 T cell receptor beta chains below was sequenced from the same sample in a study of blood T cell repertoires in COVID-19. Assay: immunoSEQ multiplex PCR; the TCRdb copy retains only in-frame clones and omits some. The table shows 100,000 or so clones, with 75% to 85% occurring only once. Input material: peripheral blood. Receptor source: a woman aged 70-85 years with acute or convalescent COVID-19.

This clone was seen once. The genes are TRBV30 and TRBJ2-7; D perhaps matches TRBD2 (6 bases). The CDR3 has 14 residues. CDR1 GTSNPN and CDR2 SVGIG come from the germline V gene (reference sequence). The V end lost 3 bases, the J end lost 4 bases, and 16 bases lay between the germline ends. DNA of the CDR3: TGTGCCTGGAGGTCAACTAGCAACCGATACGAGCAGTACTTC. It encodes CAWRSTSNRYEQYF. Filled out from reference TRBV30 and TRBJ2-7, the complete variable domain reads SQTIHQWPATLVQPVGSPLSLECTVEGTSNPNLYWYRQAAGRGLQLLFYSVGIGQISSEVPQNLSASRPQDRQFILSSKKLLLSDSGFYLCAWRSTSNRYEQYFGPGTRLTVT.

The rearrangement uses TRBV7-2 and TRBJ2-1, with 8 bases that match TRBD2. CDR1 is SGHTA and CDR2 is FQGNSA in the germline V gene. After removal of 1 base from V and 3 bases from J, the junction contained 8 bases not matched to a gene. The CDR3 is made up of 17 amino acids. This CDR3 is CASSLGWGSGVYNEQFF. As DNA, the CDR3 is TGTGCCAGCAGCTTAGGATGGGGTAGCGGGGTCTACAATGAGCAGTTCTTC.

The chain employs TRBV5-4 and TRBJ2-5, with TRBD2 matching 8 bases. Germline lookup yields CDR1 SGHNT and CDR2 YYREEE (reference sequence). V dropped 0 bases and J dropped 3; count of bases not matched to a gene: 4. The CDR3 totals 15 residues. CDR3 loop: CASSLGPAGEETQYF. In DNA form, the CDR3 reads TGTGCCAGCAGCTTGGGTCCAGCGGGAGAAGAGACCCAGTACTTC.

V gene TRBV7-9 combines with J gene TRBJ2-2, with D maybe TRBD1 (5 bases). The CDR3 spans 14 residues. V was shortened by 6 bases and J by 2 bases, with 10 bases between the two germline ends. Germline assignment: CDR1 SEHNR and CDR2 FQNEAQ (reference sequence). The CDR3 spells CASRQDSNTGELFF. CDR3 bases: TGTGCCAGCAGGCAAGACAGCAACACCGGGGAGCTGTTTTTT.

The rearrangement links TRBV28 to TRBJ2-1, with TRBD2 identical over 12 bases. The CDR3 is made up of 19 amino acids. Trimming took 8 bases from V and 4 from J; bases not matched to a gene: 18. Germline loops: CDR1 MDHEN, CDR2 SYDVKM. CDR3 residues: CASRYWTSGKRRGYNEQFF. The CDR3 DNA reads as TGTGCCAGCCGTTACTGGACTAGCGGGAAAAGAAGGGGATACAATGAGCAGTTCTTC.

This sequence joins TRBV6-2 or TRBV6-3 and TRBJ2-4; no definite D call. The germline CDR1 and CDR2 sequences are MNHEY and SVGEGT. Trimming cost V 6 bases and J 0 bases, with 9 bases left between them. This CDR3 contains 14 residues. The CDR3 bases are TGTGCCAGCAGCCCTCTTCTAGCCAAAAACATTCAGTACTTC. Translated, it gives CASSPLLAKNIQYF.

This chain links TRBV13 with TRBJ2-7, with 9 bases fitting TRBD2. J was trimmed by 3 bases and V by 4 bases; bases with no gene match: 4. Germline V gene lookup returns CDR1 PRHDT and CDR2 FYEKMQ (reference sequence). The CDR3 totals 14 residues. The CDR3 reads CASSSRSGSYEQYF. The CDR3 nucleotides read TGTGCCAGCAGCTCCCGTAGCGGGAGCTACGAGCAGTACTTC.

This rearrangement joins TRBV6-5 to TRBJ2-7, with TRBD1 identical over 9 bases. V dropped 5 bases and J dropped 0; count of bases not matched to a gene: 5. Germline-derived CDR1 and CDR2 are MNHEY and SVGAGI. The CDR3 length is 15 residues. Here the CDR3 DNA reads TGTGCCAGCAGTCGGGACAGGGCCTACTCCTACGAGCAGTACTTC. This translates into CASSRDRAYSYEQYF.

The rearrangement joins TRBV5-4 to TRBJ1-1, with D unresolved. Per the germline V gene, CDR1 is SGHNT and CDR2 is YYREEE (reference sequence). V gave up 2 bases and J gave up 6 bases, with 17 bases separating them. This CDR3 region has 15 residues. DNA for the CDR3: TGTGCCAGCAGCTTTCTTCCCCAGTCAGGATCTGAAGCTTTCTTT. It specifies CASSFLPQSGSEAFF.

The genes are TRBV13 and TRBJ2-7; possible D gene TRBD1, 6 bases. Germline CDR1 and CDR2: PRHDT and FYEKMQ (reference sequence). The CDR3 is made up of 14 amino acids. Trimming stripped 5 bases from V and 3 bases from J, with 14 bases between. The CDR3 spells CASSRRTVDYEQYF. The CDR3 nucleotides read TGTGCCAGCAGCAGGCGGACAGTAGACTACGAGCAGTACTTC.

This clone has only one observation. The chain has TRBV27 and TRBJ1-4, with D perhaps matching TRBD1 (5 bases). CDR3 size: 16 residues. Germline loops: CDR1 MNHEY, CDR2 SMNVEV (reference sequence). The V gene lost 4 bases and the J gene lost 0 bases, with 12 bases spanning the gap. The CDR3 sequence: CASSSRGVATNEKLFF. CDR3 sequence (DNA): TGTGCCAGCAGTTCCCGGGGGGTTGCAACTAATGAAAAACTGTTTTTT.

J is TRBJ1-2 and V is TRBV24-1, with D possibly matching TRBD1 (5 bases). The CDR3 consists of 13 residues. V lost 7 bases and J 4 bases, leaving 12 bases between the germline ends. From germline, CDR1 is KGHDR and CDR2 SFDVKD. DNA for the CDR3: TGTGCCACCAGCCAGGGTAGGGGCTATGGCTACACCTTC. It specifies CATSQGRGYGYTF.

V gene TRBV7-9 combines with J gene TRBJ2-2; D call uncertain. Per the germline V gene, CDR1 is SEHNR and CDR2 is FQNEAQ (reference sequence). Trimming removed 5 bases at V and 0 bases at J, with 7 bases between. There are 14 residues in the CDR3. This CDR3 reads CASSPDTNTGELFF. DNA of the CDR3: TGTGCCAGCAGCCCAGACACGAACACCGGGGAGCTGTTTTTT.

The gene calls are TRBV18 and TRBJ1-1, with D perhaps matching TRBD1 (6 bases). V was clipped by 6 bases and J by 4 bases, with 15 bases between them. The CDR3 is 14 residues long. CDR1 is KGHSH and CDR2 is LQKENI in the germline V gene. CDR3 loop: CASSGQRSGTEAFF. CDR3 DNA: TGTGCCAGCTCCGGACAGAGGAGCGGCACTGAAGCTTTCTTT.

This clone was found a few times. This chain connects TRBV30 to TRBJ1-1; D might be TRBD1 (6 bases). The CDR3 sequence is 15 residues long. V gave up 2 bases and J gave up 5 bases, with 18 bases separating them. Germline V gene sequence: CDR1 GTSNPN, CDR2 SVGIG (reference sequence). CDR3 bases: TGTGCCTGGAGTCCCCACACAGGGAGTTGGACTGAAGCTTTCTTT. The encoded protein is CAWSPHTGSWTEAFF.

The rearrangement joins TRBV12-3 or TRBV12-4 to TRBJ2-3; D is unresolved. Deletions cut 3 bases from V and 8 bases from J, with 3 bases between. The CDR3 is made up of 10 amino acids. The CDR3 nucleotides read TGTGCCAGCAGTTTGCGTACGCAGTATTTT. This gives the protein CASSLRTQYF.

The V gene is TRBV15, the J gene TRBJ2-1; tentative D call: TRBD1 (6 bases). The CDR3 consists of 15 residues. Germline CDR1 is LNHNV and CDR2 is YYDKDF (reference sequence). Trimming removed 1 base at V and 7 bases at J, with 14 bases between. The CDR3 sequence: CATSRGVTGRNEQFF. The DNA for the CDR3 is TGTGCCACCAGCAGAGGAGTAACAGGGCGGAATGAGCAGTTCTTC.

The chain joins TRBV2 to TRBJ1-5, with TRBD1 identical over 7 bases. Per germline, CDR1 SNHLY and CDR2 FYNNEI. The CDR3 extends over 14 amino acids. After removal of 5 bases from V and 4 bases from J, the junction contained 5 bases not matched to a gene. CDR3 nucleotide sequence: TGTGCCAGCAGTAGTACAGGGGCGAATCAGCCCCAGCATTTT. This codes for CASSSTGANQPQHF.

A note on this clone: A read error may explain this, as a much larger clone is one base away. The V gene is TRBV9, the J gene TRBJ2-7; D ambiguous. The germline V gene has CDR1 SGDLS and CDR2 YYNGEE. The CDR3 sequence is 13 residues long. Trimming removed 4 bases from V and 3 bases from J, with 11 bases in between. CDR3 in amino acids: CASSPSPGYEQYF. The CDR3 bases are TGTGCCAGCAGCCCGAGTCCTGGCTACGAGCAGTACTTC. Together with reference TRBV9 and TRBJ2-7, the CDR3 gives the full variable domain: DSGVTQTPKHLITATGQRVTLRCSPRSGDLSVYWYQQSLDQGLQFLIQYYNGEERAKGNILERFSAQQFPDLHSELNLSSLELGDSALYFCASSPSPGYEQYFGPGTRLTVT.

This clone has just a few counts. V gene TRBV5-4 combines with J gene TRBJ1-6; 10 bases fit TRBD1. With 1 base clipped from V and 10 bases from J, the junction kept 8 bases outside the gene matches. The CDR3 extends over 16 amino acids. The germline CDR1 and CDR2 sequences are SGHNT and YYREEE (reference sequence). CDR3 region: CASSLTFGQGGSPLHF. CDR3 DNA sequence: TGTGCCAGCAGCTTGACGTTCGGACAGGGGGGCTCACCCCTCCACTTT.

The chain has TRBV29-1 and TRBJ1-2; a weak D match, TRBD1 (5 bases). Trimming pared 0 bases from V and 6 bases from J, leaving 14 bases between. CDR1 and CDR2 (germline): SQVTM, ANQGSEA. CDR3 size: 14 residues. As DNA, the CDR3 is TGCAGCGTTGAAGATGCCCCAGGGATGGATGGCTACACCTTC. It is translated as CSVEDAPGMDGYTF. Combining the CDR3 with reference TRBV29-1 and TRBJ1-2 gives the whole variable domain SAVISQKPSRDICQRGTSLTIQCQVDSQVTMMFWYRQQPGQSLTLIATANQGSEATYESGFVIDKFPISRPNLTFSTLTVSNMSPEDSSIYLCSVEDAPGMDGYTFGSGTRLTVV.

This clone appeared once. The chain carries TRBV7-2 and TRBJ1-6; D gene unclear. This CDR3 is 14 amino acids long. The germline V and J ends were trimmed by 1 base and 7 bases, with 8 bases remaining between them. CDR1 is SGHTA and CDR2 is FQGNSA in the germline V gene. CDR3 DNA sequence: TGTGCCAGCAGCTTAGTCCCGGAGAATTCACCCCTCCACTTT. It codes for CASSLVPENSPLHF.